These 22 T cell receptor beta chains originate from one sample sequenced in a study of early T cells in non-severe SARS-CoV-2 infection. TCRdb independently ran MiXCR on the 5' RACE reads; one entry per CDR3 protein. Here the sample spans about 48,000 distinct CDR3 sequences, approximately 5.9% being singletons. The source was whole blood, collected at baseline. The receptors come from an adult who was a healthcare worker with PCR-confirmed SARS-CoV-2 infection or an uninfected control (not recorded which).

This clonotype was counted only a few times. This chain uses TRBV12-3 or TRBV12-4 with TRBJ2-3; unclear D gene. The CDR3 loop spans 12 amino acids. Trimming left V 6 bases short and J 8 bases short, with 12 bases between. Here the CDR3 DNA reads TGTGCCAGCAGCGTCCAGAGTGGTACGCAGTATTTT. Translating it yields CASSVQSGTQYF.

This clonotype has only a few counts. The rearrangement uses TRBV7-6 and TRBJ2-1, with TRBD1 matching over 7 bases. V lost 1 base, J lost 0 bases, and 6 bases stayed unmatched. The germline CDR1 and CDR2 sequences are SGHVS and FNYEAQ. The length of the CDR3 is 17 residues. CDR3 bases: TGTGCCAGCAGCTTAGAAGGTGGGACAGACTCCTACAATGAGCAGTTCTTC. This codes for CASSLEGGTDSYNEQFF.

This clonotype was seen only a few times. V is TRBV7-6 and J is TRBJ2-7; D unclear. The V gene lost 4 bases and the J gene lost 4 bases, with 11 bases spanning the gap. The germline gives CDR1 SGHVS, CDR2 FNYEAQ. The CDR3 consists of 13 residues. The CDR3 coding sequence is TGTGCCAGCAGCTCGCCCGACTTGTACGAGCAGTACTTC. This sequence encodes CASSSPDLYEQYF.

The V gene is TRBV4-1, the J gene TRBJ2-7; TRBD2 aligns across 13 bases. After removal of 0 bases from V and 1 base from J, the junction contained 9 bases not matched to a gene. Germline lookup yields CDR1 MGHRA and CDR2 YSYEKL. This CDR3 region has 19 residues. Here the CDR3 DNA reads TGCGCCAGCAGCCAAGATGTAGGACTAGCGGGAGAAACGTCCTACGAGCAGTACTTC. This codes for CASSQDVGLAGETSYEQYF.

There are many counts of this clonotype. The CDR3 region has the DNA TGTGCCAGCAGTGACATGCTAGGGAGCACAGATACGCAGTATTTT. This translates into CASSDMLGSTDTQYF. The chain has TRBV6-5 and TRBJ2-3; no definite D call. Trimming left V 5 bases short and J 0 bases short, with 12 bases between. CDR1 is MNHEY and CDR2 is SVGAGI in the germline V gene. The CDR3 totals 15 residues.

This clonotype was found many times. The chain links TRBV28 to TRBJ2-5; weak D call: TRBD2 (5 bases). The CDR3 is 14 residues long. Trimming took off 4 bases at V and 5 bases at J, with 14 bases between the two ends. Per germline, CDR1 MDHEN and CDR2 SYDVKM. DNA for the CDR3: TGTGCCAGCAGTTCAGCGGCGGTATCGGAGACCCAGTACTTC. Encoded protein: CASSSAAVSETQYF.

Many counts were recorded for this clonotype. This sequence joins TRBV29-1 and TRBJ2-1; 12 positions match TRBD2. J gave up 7 bases and V 2 bases, and 3 bases lay outside the gene matches. CDR3 size: 14 residues. CDR1 and CDR2 (germline): SQVTM, ANQGSEA. Here the CDR3 DNA reads TGCAGCGTTGAAAGGGGGACTAGCGGGAATGAGCAGTTCTTC. This sequence encodes CSVERGTSGNEQFF.

This clonotype was detected ten times or more. V is TRBV6-5 and J is TRBJ1-1; D gene uncertain. This CDR3 is built from 12 residues. The V gene lost 5 bases and the J gene lost 8 bases, with 12 bases spanning the gap. Germline V CDR1 and CDR2: MNHEY, SVGAGI. CDR3 sequence: CASSAPPLEAFF. The CDR3 region has the DNA TGTGCCAGCAGTGCCCCGCCCTTGGAAGCTTTCTTT.

The sample holds many counts of this clonotype. The rearrangement joins TRBV29-1 to TRBJ2-1, with TRBD2 identical over 10 bases. J gave up 0 bases and V 2 bases, and 7 bases lay outside the gene matches. Germline V gives CDR1 SQVTM, CDR2 ANQGSEA. The CDR3 spans 17 residues. CDR3 nucleotide sequence: TGCAGCGTTGAAAATCCTAGCGGGAGAAGCTCCTACAATGAGCAGTTCTTC. Protein product: CSVENPSGRSSYNEQFF.

This clonotype was seen a handful of times. This rearrangement joins TRBV6-6 to TRBJ2-7, with 12 bases matching TRBD1. The germline CDR1 and CDR2 sequences are MNHNY and SVGAGI (reference sequence). J gave up 7 bases and V 5 bases, and 9 bases lay outside the gene matches. The CDR3 has 15 amino acids. CDR3 region: CASSQSRDRGREQYF. The CDR3 coding sequence is TGTGCCAGCAGTCAATCCCGGGACAGGGGGCGAGAGCAGTACTTC.

This clonotype has at least ten counts. The chain combines TRBV20-1 with TRBJ2-3; no reliable D call. The V and J ends lost 6 bases and 2 bases respectively, with 15 bases between them. CDR1 is DFQATT and CDR2 is SNEGSKA in the germline V gene (reference sequence). The CDR3 runs 14 residues. CDR3 sequence (DNA): TGCAGTGCGCGTTTTCTAATGACCACAGATACGCAGTATTTT. As protein: CSARFLMTTDTQYF.

This clonotype was counted at least ten times. The chain employs TRBV2 and TRBJ2-3; D ambiguous. Germline CDR1 and CDR2: SNHLY and FYNNEI. V was shortened by 7 bases and J by 4 bases, with 12 bases between the two germline ends. The CDR3 is 13 amino acids. The CDR3 nucleotides are TGTGCCAGCATCAGCGATGGGGCAGATACGCAGTATTTT. It encodes CASISDGADTQYF.

Ten or more counts support this clonotype. J is TRBJ2-5 and V is TRBV4-2, with 9 positions matching TRBD2. Losses at the gene ends were 0 bases for V and 0 bases for J; bases not matched to a gene: 5. Looked up from germline, CDR1 is LGHNA and CDR2 is YNFKEQ. The CDR3 consists of 17 residues. CDR3 in amino acids: CASSQDPAGGDQETQYF. In nucleotides, the CDR3 is TGTGCCAGCAGCCAAGATCCAGCGGGAGGAGACCAAGAGACCCAGTACTTC.

V gene TRBV7-9 combines with J gene TRBJ2-2; D is ambiguous. The V end was cut by 5 bases, the J end by 6 bases, with 10 bases between. The CDR3 loop spans 13 amino acids. Germline values: CDR1 SEHNR, CDR2 FQNEAQ (reference sequence). The CDR3 DNA reads as TGTGCCAGCAGCCGTGAGACGTCCGGGGAGCTGTTTTTT. Its translation: CASSRETSGELFF. Variable domain in full (rest from reference TRBV7-9 and TRBJ2-2): DTGVSQNPRHKITKRGQNVTFRCDPISEHNRLYWYRQTLGQGPEFLTYFQNEAQLEKSRLLSDRFSAERPKGSFSTLEIQRTEQGDSAMYLCASSRETSGELFFGEGSRLTVL.

In its sample, this clonotype was seen a few times. The rearrangement joins TRBV28 to TRBJ2-1; the match to TRBD2 covers 11 bases. With V trimmed by 3 bases and J by 8 bases, 6 bases remained unmatched. This CDR3 region has 15 residues. Per the germline V gene, CDR1 is MDHEN and CDR2 is SYDVKM. CDR3 DNA: TGTGCCAGCAGTTTGGCGACTAGCGGGATCCATGAGCAGTTCTTC. This translates into CASSLATSGIHEQFF.

This clonotype was seen many times. The chain carries TRBV18 and TRBJ1-3, with D maybe TRBD1 (6 bases). CDR1 and CDR2 (germline): KGHSH, LQKENI. V was trimmed by 2 bases and J by 4 bases, leaving 18 bases between them. This CDR3 has 17 amino acids. The CDR3, as DNA: TGTGCCAGCTCACCAAGTGTTCCAGGACAGAGAGGAAACACCATATATTTT. This translates into CASSPSVPGQRGNTIYF.

This clonotype was observed a few times. The V call is TRBV7-9, the J call TRBJ1-2, with D unclear. The germline CDR1 and CDR2 sequences are SEHNR and FQNEAQ (reference sequence). The V and J ends lost 5 bases and 8 bases respectively, with 12 bases between them. This CDR3 is built from 12 residues. The CDR3 DNA sequence: TGTGCCAGCAGCGTAATTGGGGAGGGCTACACCTTC. As protein: CASSVIGEGYTF.

In its sample, this clonotype was seen many times. The chain has TRBV6-1 and TRBJ2-2; D is possibly TRBD2 (6 bases). This CDR3 has 14 residues. V dropped 8 bases and J dropped 4 bases, with 14 bases sitting between them. CDR1 and CDR2 from the germline V gene are MNHNS and SASEGT. The chain's CDR3 is CASAVRRGTGELFF. The DNA for the CDR3 is TGTGCCAGCGCGGTTAGGAGGGGCACCGGGGAGCTGTTTTTT.

Note on this clonotype: A much bigger clone sits one base away, suggesting this may be a read error. The chain has TRBV6-1 and TRBJ1-2; unclear D gene. The CDR3 spans 12 residues. V was cut by 3 bases and J by 4 bases, with 6 bases left in between. The germline gives CDR1 MNHNS, CDR2 SASEGT. CDR3 sequence: CASSETRYGYTF. CDR3 DNA: TGTGCCAGCAGTGAGACACGCTATGGCTACACCTTC.

This clonotype was detected many times. The rearrangement links TRBV10-1 to TRBJ2-1; a possible D gene is TRBD2 (6 bases). The CDR3 has 15 amino acids. Between the trimmed V and J ends, which lost 0 bases and 2 bases, there was a span of 8 bases. The germline CDR1 and CDR2 sequences are WNHNN and SYGVQD (reference sequence). The chain's CDR3 is CASSESVAAYNEQFF. The CDR3 bases are TGCGCCAGCAGTGAGTCGGTAGCGGCCTACAATGAGCAGTTCTTC.

This clonotype came up many times. V gene TRBV3-1 combines with J gene TRBJ1-4; the D gene is possibly TRBD1 (6 bases). Trimming removed 4 bases at V and 6 bases at J, with 15 bases between. CDR3 length equals 15 residues. The germline gives CDR1 LGHDT, CDR2 YNNKEL (reference sequence). The CDR3 DNA reads as TGTGCCAGCAGCCTTCGGGGGGGCGCGTATGAAAAACTGTTTTTT. Protein: CASSLRGGAYEKLFF.

This clonotype was recorded many times. V is TRBV7-3 and J is TRBJ2-1, with TRBD2 identical over 8 bases. V shed 5 bases and J 3 bases; nucleotides not matched to a gene: 6. The CDR3 has 15 residues. Germline V gene data show CDR1 as SGHTA and CDR2 as FQGTGA. For the CDR3, the DNA is TGTGCCAGCAGCAACATAGCGGGGAGCTACAATGAGCAGTTCTTC. Protein: CASSNIAGSYNEQFF.